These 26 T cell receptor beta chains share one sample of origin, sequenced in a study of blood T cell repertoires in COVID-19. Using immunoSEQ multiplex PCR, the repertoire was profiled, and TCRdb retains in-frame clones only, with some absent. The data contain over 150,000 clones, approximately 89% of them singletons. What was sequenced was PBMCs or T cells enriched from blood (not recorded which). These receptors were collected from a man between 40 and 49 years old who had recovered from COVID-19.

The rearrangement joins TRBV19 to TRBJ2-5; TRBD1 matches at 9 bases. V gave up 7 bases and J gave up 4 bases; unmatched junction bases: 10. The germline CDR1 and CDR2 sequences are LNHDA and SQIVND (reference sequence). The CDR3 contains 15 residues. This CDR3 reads CASTPGMTGGETQYF. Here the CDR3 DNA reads TGTGCCAGTACCCCGGGGATGACAGGGGGAGAGACCCAGTACTTC.

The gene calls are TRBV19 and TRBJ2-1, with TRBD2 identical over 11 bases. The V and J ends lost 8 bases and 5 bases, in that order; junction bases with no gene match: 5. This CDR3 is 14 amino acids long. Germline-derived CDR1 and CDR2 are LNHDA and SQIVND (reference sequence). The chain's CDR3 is CASVAGGPDNEQFF. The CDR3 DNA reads TGTGCCAGTGTAGCGGGAGGGCCGGACAATGAGCAGTTCTTC.

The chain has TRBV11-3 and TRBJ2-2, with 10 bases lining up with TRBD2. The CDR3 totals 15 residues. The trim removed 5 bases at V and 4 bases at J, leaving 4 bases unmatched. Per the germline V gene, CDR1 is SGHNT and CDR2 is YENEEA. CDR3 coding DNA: TGTGCCAGCAGCGCTAGCGGGGGACTCACCGGGGAGCTGTTTTTT. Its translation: CASSASGGLTGELFF. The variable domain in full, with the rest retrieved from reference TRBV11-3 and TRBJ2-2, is EAGVVQSPRYKIIEKKQPVAFWCNPISGHNTLYWYLQNLGQGPELLIRYENEEAVDDSQLPKDRFSAERLKGVDSTLKIQPAELGDSAVYLCASSASGGLTGELFFGEGSRLTVL.

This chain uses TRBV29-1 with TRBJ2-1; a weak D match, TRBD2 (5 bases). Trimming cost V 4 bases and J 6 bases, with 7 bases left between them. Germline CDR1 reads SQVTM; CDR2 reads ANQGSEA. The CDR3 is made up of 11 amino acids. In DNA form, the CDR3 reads TGCAGCGTTGGAGGGCCCAATGAGCAGTTCTTC. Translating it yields CSVGGPNEQFF.

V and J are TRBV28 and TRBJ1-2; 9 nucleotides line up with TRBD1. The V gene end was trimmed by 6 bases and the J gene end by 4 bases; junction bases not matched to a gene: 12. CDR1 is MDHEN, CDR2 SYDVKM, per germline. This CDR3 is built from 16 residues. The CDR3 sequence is CASRSPGTGHVYGYTF. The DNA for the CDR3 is TGTGCCAGCAGGAGCCCCGGGACAGGGCATGTCTATGGCTACACCTTC.

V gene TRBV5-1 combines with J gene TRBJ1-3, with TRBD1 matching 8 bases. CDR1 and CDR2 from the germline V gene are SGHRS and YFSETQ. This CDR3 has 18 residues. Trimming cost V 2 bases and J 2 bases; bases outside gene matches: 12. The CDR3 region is CASSFDRGPATAGNTIYF. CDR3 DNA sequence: TGCGCCAGCAGCTTCGACAGGGGCCCAGCGACTGCTGGAAACACCATATATTTT.

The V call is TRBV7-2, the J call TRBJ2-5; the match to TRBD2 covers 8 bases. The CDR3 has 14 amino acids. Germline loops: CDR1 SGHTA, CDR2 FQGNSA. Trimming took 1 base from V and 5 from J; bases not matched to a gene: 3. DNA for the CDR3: TGTGCCAGCAGCTTAGTACGGGGGGGGGAGACCCAGTACTTC. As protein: CASSLVRGGETQYF. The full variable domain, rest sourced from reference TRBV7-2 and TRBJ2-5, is GAGVSQSPSNKVTEKGKDVELRCDPISGHTALYWYRQSLGQGLEFLIYFQGNSAPDKSGLPSDRFSAERTGGSVSTLTIQRTQQEDSAVYLCASSLVRGGETQYFGPGTRLLVL.

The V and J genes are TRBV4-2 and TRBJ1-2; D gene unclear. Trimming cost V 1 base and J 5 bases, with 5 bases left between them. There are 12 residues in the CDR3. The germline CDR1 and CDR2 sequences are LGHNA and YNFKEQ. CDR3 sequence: CASSQVEYGYTF. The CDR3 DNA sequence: TGTGCCAGCAGCCAAGTTGAGTATGGCTACACCTTC.

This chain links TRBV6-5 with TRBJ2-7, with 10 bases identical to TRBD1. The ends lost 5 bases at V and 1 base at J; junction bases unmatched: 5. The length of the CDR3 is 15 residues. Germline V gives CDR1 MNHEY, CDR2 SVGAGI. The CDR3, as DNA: TGTGCCAGCAGTCACGGGACAGGGGTGTCCTACGAGCAGTACTTC. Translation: CASSHGTGVSYEQYF.

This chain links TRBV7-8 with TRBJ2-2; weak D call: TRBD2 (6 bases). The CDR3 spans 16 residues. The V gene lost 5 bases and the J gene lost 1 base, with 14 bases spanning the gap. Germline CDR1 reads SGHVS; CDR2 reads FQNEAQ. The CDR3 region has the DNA TGTGCCAGCAGCGCGGGGACTTCTTTGAACACCGGGGAGCTGTTTTTT. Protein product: CASSAGTSLNTGELFF.

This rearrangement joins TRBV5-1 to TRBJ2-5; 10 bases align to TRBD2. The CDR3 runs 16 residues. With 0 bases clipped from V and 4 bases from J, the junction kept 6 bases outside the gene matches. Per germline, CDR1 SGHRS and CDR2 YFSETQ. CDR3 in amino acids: CASSLGLAGVGETQYF. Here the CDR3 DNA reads TGCGCCAGCAGCTTGGGGCTAGCGGGAGTAGGAGAGACCCAGTACTTC.

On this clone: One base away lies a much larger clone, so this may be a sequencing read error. CDR3 in DNA: TGTGCCAGCAGCTTGGGCGGGGGCTCCTACAATGAGCAGTTCTTC. Translating it yields CASSLGGGSYNEQFF. The rearrangement joins TRBV11-3 to TRBJ2-1; TRBD2 matches at 7 bases. The CDR3 totals 15 residues. After removal of 3 bases from V and 0 bases from J, the junction contained 2 bases not matched to a gene. Per germline, CDR1 SGHNT and CDR2 YENEEA.

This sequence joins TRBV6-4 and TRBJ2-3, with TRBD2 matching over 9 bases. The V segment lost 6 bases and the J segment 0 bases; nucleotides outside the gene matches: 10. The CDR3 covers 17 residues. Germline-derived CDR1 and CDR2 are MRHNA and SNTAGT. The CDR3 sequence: CASSPLAGLASTDTQYF. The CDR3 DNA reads TGTGCCAGCAGCCCACTAGCGGGTCTAGCTAGCACAGATACGCAGTATTTT.

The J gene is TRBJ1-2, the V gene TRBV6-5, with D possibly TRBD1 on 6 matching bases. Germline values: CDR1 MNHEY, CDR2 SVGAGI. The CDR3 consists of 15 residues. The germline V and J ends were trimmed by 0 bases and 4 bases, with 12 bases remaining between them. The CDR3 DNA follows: TGTGCCAGCAGTTACTCTCGGGGGGCGACCTATGGCTACACCTTC. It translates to CASSYSRGATYGYTF.

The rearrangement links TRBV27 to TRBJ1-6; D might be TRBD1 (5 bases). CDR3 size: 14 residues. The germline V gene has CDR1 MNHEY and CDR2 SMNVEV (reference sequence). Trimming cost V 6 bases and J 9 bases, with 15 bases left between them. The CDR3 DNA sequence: TGTGCCAGCAGATGGGGGAGGGGTGGTTCACCCCTCCACTTT. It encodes CASRWGRGGSPLHF.

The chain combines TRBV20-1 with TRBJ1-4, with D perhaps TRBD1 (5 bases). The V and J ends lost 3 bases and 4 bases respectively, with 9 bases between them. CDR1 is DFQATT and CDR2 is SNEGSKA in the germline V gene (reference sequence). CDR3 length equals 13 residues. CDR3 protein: CSASDSVNEKLFF. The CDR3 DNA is TGCAGTGCTAGTGACAGCGTTAATGAAAAACTGTTTTTT.

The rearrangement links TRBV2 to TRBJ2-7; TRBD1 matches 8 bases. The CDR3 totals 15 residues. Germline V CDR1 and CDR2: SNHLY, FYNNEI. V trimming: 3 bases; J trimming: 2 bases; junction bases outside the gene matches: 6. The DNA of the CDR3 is TGTGCCAGCAGTGAGTGGCCAGGGGGCACCTACGAGCAGTACTTC. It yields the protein CASSEWPGGTYEQYF.

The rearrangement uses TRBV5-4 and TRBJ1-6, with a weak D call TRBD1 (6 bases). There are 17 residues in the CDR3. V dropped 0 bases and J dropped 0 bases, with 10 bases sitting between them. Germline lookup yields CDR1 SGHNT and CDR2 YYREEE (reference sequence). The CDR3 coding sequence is TGTGCCAGCAGCTTGGCCGGGGGGCTCTCCTATAATTCACCCCTCCACTTT. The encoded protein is CASSLAGGLSYNSPLHF.

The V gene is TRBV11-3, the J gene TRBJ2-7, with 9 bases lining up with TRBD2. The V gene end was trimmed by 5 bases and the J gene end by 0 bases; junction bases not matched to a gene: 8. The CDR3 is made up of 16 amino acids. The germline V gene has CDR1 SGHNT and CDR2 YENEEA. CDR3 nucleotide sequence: TGTGCCAGCAGCCCCATGAGCGGGGGGAGCTCCTACGAGCAGTACTTC. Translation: CASSPMSGGSSYEQYF.

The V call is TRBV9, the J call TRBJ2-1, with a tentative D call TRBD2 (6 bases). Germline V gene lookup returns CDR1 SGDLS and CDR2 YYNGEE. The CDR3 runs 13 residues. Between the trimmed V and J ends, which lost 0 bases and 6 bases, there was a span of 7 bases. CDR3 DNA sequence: TGTGCCAGCAGCGTAGCGGGAGTCAATGAGCAGTTCTTC. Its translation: CASSVAGVNEQFF.

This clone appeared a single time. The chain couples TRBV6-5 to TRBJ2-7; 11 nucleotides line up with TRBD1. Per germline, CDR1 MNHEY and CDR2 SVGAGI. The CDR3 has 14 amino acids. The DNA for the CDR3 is TGTGTATGTGTCACGGGGACAGGGGGCTACGAGCAGTACTTC. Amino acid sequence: CVCVTGTGGYEQYF.

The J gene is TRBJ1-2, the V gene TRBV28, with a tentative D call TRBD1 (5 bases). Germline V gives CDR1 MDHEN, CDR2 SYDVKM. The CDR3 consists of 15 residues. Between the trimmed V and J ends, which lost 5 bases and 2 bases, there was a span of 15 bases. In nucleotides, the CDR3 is TGTGCCAGCAGTGCCAACGCGGGGGGAAACTATGGCTACACCTTC. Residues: CASSANAGGNYGYTF.

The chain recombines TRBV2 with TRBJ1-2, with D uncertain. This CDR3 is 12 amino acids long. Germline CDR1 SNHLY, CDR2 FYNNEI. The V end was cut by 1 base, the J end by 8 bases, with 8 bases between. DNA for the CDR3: TGTGCCAGCAGTGAAGGCAGCGGGGGCTACACCTTC. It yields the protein CASSEGSGGYTF.

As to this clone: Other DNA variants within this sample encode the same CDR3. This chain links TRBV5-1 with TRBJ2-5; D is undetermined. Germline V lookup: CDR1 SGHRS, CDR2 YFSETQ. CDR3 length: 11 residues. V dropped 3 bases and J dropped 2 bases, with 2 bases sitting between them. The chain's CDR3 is CASSSQETQYF. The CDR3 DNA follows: TGCGCCAGCAGCTCTCAAGAGACCCAGTACTTC.

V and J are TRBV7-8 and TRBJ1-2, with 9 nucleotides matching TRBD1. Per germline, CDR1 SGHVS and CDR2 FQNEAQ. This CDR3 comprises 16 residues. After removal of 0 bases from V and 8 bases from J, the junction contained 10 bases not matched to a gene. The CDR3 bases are TGTGCCAGCAGCTTAGCAACGGGACAGGGAGGGATCGGCTACACCTTC. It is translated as CASSLATGQGGIGYTF. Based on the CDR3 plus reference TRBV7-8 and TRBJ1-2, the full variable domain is GAGVSQSPRYKVAKRGQDVALRCDPISGHVSLFWYQQALGQGPEFLTYFQNEAQLDKSGLPSDRFFAERPEGSVSTLKIQRTQQEDSAVYLCASSLATGQGGIGYTFGSGTRLTVV.

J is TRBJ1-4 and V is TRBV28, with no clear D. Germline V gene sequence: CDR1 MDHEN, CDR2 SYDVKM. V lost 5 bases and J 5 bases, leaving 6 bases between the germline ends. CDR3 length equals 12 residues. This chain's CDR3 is CASSPLNEKLFF. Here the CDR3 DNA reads TGTGCCAGCAGTCCCCTCAATGAAAAACTGTTTTTT.